Reported below is one TCR beta chain. The data originate from a study of blood T cell repertoires in COVID-19. As processed by the authors: Amplification with reference gene primers provided the estimates of nucleated cell counts. Some clones are missing from TCRdb's copy, which holds only in-frame ones; the method was immunoSEQ multiplex PCR. For V, J and clone size, that table is used; D and trimming come from the DNA. In the table there are fewer than 85,000 clones, more than 75% of which are singletons. The CDR3 totals 18 residues. Trimming stripped 0 bases from V and 2 bases from J, with 19 bases between. Germline loops: CDR1 LGHNA, CDR2 YSLEER.

This TCR came from a man aged 50 to 60 with active COVID-19. The chain uses TRBV4-3 and TRBJ1-1; D perhaps matches TRBD1 (5 bases). The source material was peripheral blood. Written as DNA, the CDR3 is TGCGCCAGCAGCCAAGAACCCCTAGGGGCCCACAGAAACACTGAAGCTTTCTTT. It is translated as CASSQEPLGAHRNTEAFF.